This T cell receptor beta chain was sequenced during a study of T-cell memory formation after mild COVID-19. Study-level points and caveats: The study found contracting CD4+ clones mainly in CM and EM and contracting CD8+ clones in EMRA.

Constant-segment primers and 5'RACE yielded cDNA libraries for TCR alpha and TCR beta, each carrying sample barcodes and UMIs. One entry per CDR3 protein, called by TCRdb with MiXCR from the 5' RACE reads. In the table there are roughly 370,000 distinct CDR3 sequences, approximately 16% of which are singletons. This clonotype was picked up a small number of times. What it binds is not known. Germline V gene lookup returns CDR1 SGHAT and CDR2 FQNNGV. This CDR3 is built from 14 residues. This TCR was recovered from a man aged 18 to 29 who had mild COVID-19 (a few samples of this study predate the infection). Cell type and time point are not known. The chain combines TRBV11-2 with TRBJ2-7; D is unclear. The specimen was PBMCs or a T cell subset sorted from them (not recorded which). CDR3 residues: CASSLDSLSYEQYV. For the CDR3, the DNA is TGTGCCAGCAGCCTAGACTCCCTCTCCTACGAGCAGTACGTC.